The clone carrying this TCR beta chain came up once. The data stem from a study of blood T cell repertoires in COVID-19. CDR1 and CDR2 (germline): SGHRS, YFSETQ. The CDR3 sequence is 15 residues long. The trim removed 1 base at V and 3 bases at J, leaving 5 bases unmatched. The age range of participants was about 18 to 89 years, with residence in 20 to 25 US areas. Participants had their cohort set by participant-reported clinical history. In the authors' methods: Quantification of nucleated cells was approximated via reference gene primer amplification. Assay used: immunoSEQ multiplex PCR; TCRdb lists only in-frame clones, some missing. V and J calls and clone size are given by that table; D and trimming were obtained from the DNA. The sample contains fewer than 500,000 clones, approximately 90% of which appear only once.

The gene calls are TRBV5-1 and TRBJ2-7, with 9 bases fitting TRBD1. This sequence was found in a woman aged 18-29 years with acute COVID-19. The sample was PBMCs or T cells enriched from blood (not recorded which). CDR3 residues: CASSLSGTGYYEQYF. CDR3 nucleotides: TGCGCCAGCAGCTTGTCCGGGACAGGGTACTACGAGCAGTACTTC.